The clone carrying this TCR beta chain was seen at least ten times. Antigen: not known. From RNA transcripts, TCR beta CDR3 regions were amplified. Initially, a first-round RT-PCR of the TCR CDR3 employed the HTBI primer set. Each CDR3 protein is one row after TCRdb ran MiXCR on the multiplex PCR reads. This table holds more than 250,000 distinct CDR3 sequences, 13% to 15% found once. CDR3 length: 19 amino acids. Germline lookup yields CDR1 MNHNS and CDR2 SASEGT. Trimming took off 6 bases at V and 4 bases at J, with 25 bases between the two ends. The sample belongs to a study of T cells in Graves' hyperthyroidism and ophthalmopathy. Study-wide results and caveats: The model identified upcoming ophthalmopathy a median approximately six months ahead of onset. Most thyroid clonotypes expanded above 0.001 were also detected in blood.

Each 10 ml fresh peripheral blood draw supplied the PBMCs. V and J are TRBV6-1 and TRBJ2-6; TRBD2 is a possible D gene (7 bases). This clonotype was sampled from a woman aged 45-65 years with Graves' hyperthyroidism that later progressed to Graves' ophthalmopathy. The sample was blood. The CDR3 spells CASRPRRGAVVPGANVLTF. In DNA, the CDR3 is TGTGCCAGCAGACCCCGTCGGGGGGCGGTCGTCCCGGGGGCCAACGTCCTGACTTTC.